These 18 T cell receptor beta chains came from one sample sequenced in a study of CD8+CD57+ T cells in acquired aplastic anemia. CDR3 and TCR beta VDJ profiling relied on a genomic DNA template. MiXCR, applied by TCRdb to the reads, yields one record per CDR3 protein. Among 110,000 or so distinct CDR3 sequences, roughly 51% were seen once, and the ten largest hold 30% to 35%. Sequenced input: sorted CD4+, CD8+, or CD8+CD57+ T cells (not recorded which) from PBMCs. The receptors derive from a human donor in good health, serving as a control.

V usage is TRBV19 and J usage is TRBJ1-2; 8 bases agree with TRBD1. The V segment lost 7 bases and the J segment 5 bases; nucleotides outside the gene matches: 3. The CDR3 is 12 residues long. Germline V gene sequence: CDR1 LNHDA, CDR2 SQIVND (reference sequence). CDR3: CASTRQGYGYTF. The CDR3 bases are TGTGCCAGTACTCGACAGGGGTATGGCTACACCTTC.

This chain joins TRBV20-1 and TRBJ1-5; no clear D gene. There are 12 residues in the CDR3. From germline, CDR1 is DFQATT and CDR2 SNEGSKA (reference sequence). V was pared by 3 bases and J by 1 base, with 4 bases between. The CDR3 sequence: CSASPSNQPQHF. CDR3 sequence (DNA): TGCAGTGCTAGCCCCAGCAATCAGCCCCAGCATTTT.

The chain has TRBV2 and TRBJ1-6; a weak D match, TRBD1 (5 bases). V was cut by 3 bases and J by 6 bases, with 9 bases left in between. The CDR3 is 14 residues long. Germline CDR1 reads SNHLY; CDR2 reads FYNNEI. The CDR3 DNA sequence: TGTGCCAGCAGTGATAGGGGTTTTAATTCACCCCTCCACTTT. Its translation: CASSDRGFNSPLHF.

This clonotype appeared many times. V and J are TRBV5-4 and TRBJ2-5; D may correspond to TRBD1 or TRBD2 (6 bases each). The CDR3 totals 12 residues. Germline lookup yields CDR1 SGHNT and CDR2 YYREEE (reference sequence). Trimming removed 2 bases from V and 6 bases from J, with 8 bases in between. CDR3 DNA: TGTGCCAGCAGCTTAGGGGGGCAGACCCAGTACTTC. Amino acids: CASSLGGQTQYF.

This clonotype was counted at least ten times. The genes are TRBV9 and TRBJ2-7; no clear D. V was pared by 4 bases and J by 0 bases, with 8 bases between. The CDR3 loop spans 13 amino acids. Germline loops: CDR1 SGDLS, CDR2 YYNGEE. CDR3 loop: CASSPEVSYEQYF. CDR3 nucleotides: TGTGCCAGCAGCCCAGAGGTCTCCTACGAGCAGTACTTC.

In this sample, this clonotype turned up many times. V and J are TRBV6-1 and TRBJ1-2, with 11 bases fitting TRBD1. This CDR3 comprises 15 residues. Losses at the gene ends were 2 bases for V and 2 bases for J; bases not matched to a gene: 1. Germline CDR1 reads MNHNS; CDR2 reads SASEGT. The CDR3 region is CASSEWDRGNYGYTF. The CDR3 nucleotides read TGTGCCAGCAGTGAATGGGACAGGGGGAACTATGGCTACACCTTC.

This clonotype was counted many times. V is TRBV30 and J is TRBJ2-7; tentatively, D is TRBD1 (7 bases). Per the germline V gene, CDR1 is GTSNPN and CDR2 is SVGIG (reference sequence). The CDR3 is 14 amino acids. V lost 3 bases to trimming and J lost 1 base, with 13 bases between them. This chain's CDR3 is CAWSGRGVSYEQYF. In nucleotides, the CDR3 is TGTGCCTGGAGCGGCAGGGGGGTTTCCTACGAGCAGTACTTC.

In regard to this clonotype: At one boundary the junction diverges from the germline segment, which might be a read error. The CDR3 protein is CSATSGVNTETFF. In DNA, the CDR3 is TGCAGTGCTACGAGCGGTGTGAACACTGAAACTTTCTTT. The rearrangement joins TRBV20-1 to TRBJ1-1, with D unclear. The CDR3 extends over 13 amino acids. Per the germline V gene, CDR1 is DFQATT and CDR2 is SNEGSKA (reference sequence).

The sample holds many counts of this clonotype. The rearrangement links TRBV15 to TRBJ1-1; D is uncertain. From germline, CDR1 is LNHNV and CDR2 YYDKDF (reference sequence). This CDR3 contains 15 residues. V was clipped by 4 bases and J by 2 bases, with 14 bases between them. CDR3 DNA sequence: TGTGCCACCAGCACTACGGACCCACGTAACACTGAAGCTTTCTTT. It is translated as CATSTTDPRNTEAFF.

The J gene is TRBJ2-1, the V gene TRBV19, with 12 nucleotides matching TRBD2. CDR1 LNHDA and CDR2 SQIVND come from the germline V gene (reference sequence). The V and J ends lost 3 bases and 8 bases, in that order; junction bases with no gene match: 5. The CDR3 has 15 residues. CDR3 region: CASSMASGGADEQFF. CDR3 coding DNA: TGTGCCAGTAGTATGGCTAGCGGGGGGGCCGATGAGCAGTTCTTC.

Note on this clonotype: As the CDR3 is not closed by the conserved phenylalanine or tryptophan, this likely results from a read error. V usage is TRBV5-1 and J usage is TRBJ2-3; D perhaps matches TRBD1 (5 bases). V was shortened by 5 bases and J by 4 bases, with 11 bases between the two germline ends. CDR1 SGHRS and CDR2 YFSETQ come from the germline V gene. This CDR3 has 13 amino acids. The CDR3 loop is CASSYTGSDTQYL. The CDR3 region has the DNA TGCGCCAGCAGTTATACAGGTTCAGATACGCAGTATCTT.

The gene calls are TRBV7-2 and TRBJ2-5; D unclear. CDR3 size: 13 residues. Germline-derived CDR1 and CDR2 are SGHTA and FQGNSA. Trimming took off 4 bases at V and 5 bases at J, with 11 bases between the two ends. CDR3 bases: TGTGCCAGCAGCTCACAAATCTACGAGACCCAGTACTTC. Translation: CASSSQIYETQYF.

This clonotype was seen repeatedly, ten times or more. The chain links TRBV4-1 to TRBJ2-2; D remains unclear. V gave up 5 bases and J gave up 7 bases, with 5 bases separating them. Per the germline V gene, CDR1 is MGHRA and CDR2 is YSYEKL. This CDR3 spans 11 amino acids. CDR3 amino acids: CASSGGGELFF. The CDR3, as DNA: TGCGCCAGCAGCGGCGGCGGGGAGCTGTTTTTT.

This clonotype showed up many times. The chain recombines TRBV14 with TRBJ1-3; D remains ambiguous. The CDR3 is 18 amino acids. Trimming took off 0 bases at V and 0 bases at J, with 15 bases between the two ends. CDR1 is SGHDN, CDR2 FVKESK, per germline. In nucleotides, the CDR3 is TGTGCCAGCAGCCAAGATATATGGACCAGTCGCTCTGGAAACACCATATATTTT. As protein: CASSQDIWTSRSGNTIYF.

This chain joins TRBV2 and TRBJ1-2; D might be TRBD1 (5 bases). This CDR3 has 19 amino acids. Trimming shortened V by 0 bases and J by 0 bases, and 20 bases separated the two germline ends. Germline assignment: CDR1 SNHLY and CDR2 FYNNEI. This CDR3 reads CASSEAGPGRALANYGYTF. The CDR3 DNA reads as TGTGCCAGCAGTGAAGCGGGCCCGGGCAGGGCCCTAGCTAACTATGGCTACACCTTC.

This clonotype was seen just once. CDR3 nucleotide sequence: TGTGCCAGCAGCCAAGCAGGGGGCCGAACTAGCACAGATACGCAGTATTTT. Its protein product is CASSQAGGRTSTDTQYF. This chain joins TRBV4-2 and TRBJ2-3; 8 positions agree with TRBD1. CDR3 length equals 17 residues. The germline V gene encodes CDR1 LGHNA and CDR2 YNFKEQ. V dropped 1 base and J dropped 0; count of bases not matched to a gene: 6.

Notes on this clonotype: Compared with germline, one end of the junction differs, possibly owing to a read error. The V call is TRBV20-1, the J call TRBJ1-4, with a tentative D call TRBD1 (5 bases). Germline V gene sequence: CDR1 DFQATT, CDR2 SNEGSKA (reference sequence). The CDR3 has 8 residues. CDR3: CSAGDESF. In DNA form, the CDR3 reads TGCAGTGCTGGGGACGAAAGTTTT.

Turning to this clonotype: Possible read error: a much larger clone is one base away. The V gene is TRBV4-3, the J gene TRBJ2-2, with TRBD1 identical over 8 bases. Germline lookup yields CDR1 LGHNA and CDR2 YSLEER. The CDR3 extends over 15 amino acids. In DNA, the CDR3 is TGCGCCCGCAGCCAGGGGACAGGGAACACCGGGGAGCTGTTTTTT. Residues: CARSQGTGNTGELFF.